This T cell receptor (beta chain) was found in a study of shared clonotypes between healthy human individuals. Study results and limitations: It was the few donors that limited the genetic and exposure-history diversity represented.

As for this clone: Its antigen is unknown.

This table comes from immunoSEQ multiplex PCR, and its TCRdb copy is limited to in-frame clones, with some not included. Found here are around 500,000 clones, less than 80% of them singletons; the top ten hold more than 10%. The ends lost 3 bases at V and 2 bases at J; junction bases unmatched: 8. Germline CDR1 SGHTS, CDR2 YDEGEE. The CDR3 totals 15 residues. The chain combines TRBV5-8 with TRBJ2-7; 7 bases line up with TRBD1. The receptor comes from a woman aged 40 to 50 in good health. Some clones in this sample may be carry-over from other donors' samples. Source material: PBMCs. The CDR3 here is CASSYGQDRPYEQYF. Written as DNA, the CDR3 is TGTGCCAGCAGCTATGGACAGGATAGACCCTACGAGCAGTACTTC.